One sample yielded the 22 T cell receptor beta chains listed below, sequenced in a study of blood T cell repertoires in COVID-19. Sequenced by immunoSEQ multiplex PCR; TCRdb stores in-frame clones only, minus some. The sample has approximately 60,000 clones; 84% are singletons. The sample comprised peripheral blood. These receptors were taken from a man aged 70-80 years with active COVID-19.

V and J are TRBV4-2 and TRBJ1-1; tentative D call: TRBD1 (6 bases). CDR3 length equals 17 residues. Germline CDR1 LGHNA, CDR2 YNFKEQ. V lost 0 bases, J lost 5 bases, and 19 bases lay in between. CDR3 DNA: TGTGCCAGCAGCCAAGATTTGGTGCGGCCGAGGGGGACTGAAGCTTTCTTT. It specifies CASSQDLVRPRGTEAFF.

CDR3 sequence: CASSYSSLTGVQGSYNEQFF. The CDR3 DNA sequence: TGTGCCAGCAGTTACTCATCCCTAACGGGGGTTCAAGGCTCCTACAATGAGCAGTTCTTC. The J gene is TRBJ2-1, the V gene TRBV6-2 or TRBV6-3; weak D call: TRBD2 (6 bases). Per germline, CDR1 MNHEY and CDR2 SVGEGT. Trimming shortened V by 0 bases and J by 0 bases, and 21 bases separated the two germline ends. The CDR3 contains 20 residues.

The V gene is TRBV18, the J gene TRBJ1-2; 9 bases match TRBD1. CDR1 KGHSH and CDR2 LQKENI come from the germline V gene. V was clipped by 4 bases and J by 4 bases; unmatched bases: 7. This CDR3 region has 15 residues. This CDR3 is CASSLIDRGTYGYTF. The DNA for the CDR3 is TGTGCCAGCTCACTTATCGACAGGGGGACCTATGGCTACACCTTC.

The J gene is TRBJ2-7, the V gene TRBV3-1 (or the pseudogene TRBV3-2); D is ambiguous. The CDR3 extends over 12 amino acids. CDR1 is LGHDT, CDR2 YNNKEL, per germline (reference sequence). V was trimmed by 5 bases and J by 3 bases, leaving 8 bases between them. CDR3 sequence reads: CASSWQYYEQYF. The CDR3 nucleotides read TGTGCCAGCAGCTGGCAGTACTACGAGCAGTACTTC.

J is TRBJ1-1 and V is TRBV7-3; the D gene is possibly TRBD1 (6 bases). CDR1 SGHTA and CDR2 FQGTGA come from the germline V gene. This CDR3 is built from 17 residues. V was cut by 1 base and J by 4 bases, with 19 bases left in between. The CDR3 loop reads CASSLRATRGISTEAFF. CDR3 DNA: TGTGCCAGCAGCTTAAGGGCGACCAGGGGTATTAGCACTGAAGCTTTCTTT.

V usage is TRBV12-3 or TRBV12-4 and J usage is TRBJ1-2; 9 bases are a match to TRBD1. The CDR3 loop spans 13 amino acids. V lost 5 bases to trimming and J lost 7 bases; unmatched junction nucleotides: 5. This chain's CDR3 is CASSPGQGTGYTF. CDR3 bases: TGTGCCAGCAGTCCCGGACAGGGGACTGGCTACACCTTC.

This rearrangement joins TRBV28 to TRBJ1-5; TRBD1 aligns across 10 bases. V lost 3 bases and J lost 15; bases outside the gene matches: 8. The CDR3 totals 13 residues. Germline V gene sequence: CDR1 MDHEN, CDR2 SYDVKM. CDR3 in amino acids: CASSLAGTGVLHF. The DNA of the CDR3 is TGTGCCAGCAGTTTGGCCGGGACAGGGGTTCTGCATTTT.

The gene calls are TRBV19 and TRBJ2-5; weak D call: TRBD1 (6 bases). Germline CDR1 LNHDA, CDR2 SQIVND (reference sequence). V shed 3 bases and J shed 1 base, with 12 bases lying between them. The CDR3 sequence is 15 residues long. The CDR3 loop is CASSMSQTGQETQYF. CDR3 nucleotide sequence: TGTGCCAGTAGTATGAGTCAGACAGGCCAAGAGACCCAGTACTTC.

This clone was seen just once. The chain employs TRBV6-5 and TRBJ1-1, with TRBD1 identical over 9 bases. CDR1 MNHEY and CDR2 SVGAGI come from the germline V gene. The CDR3 runs 14 residues. Trimming removed 2 bases from V and 8 bases from J; junction bases left unmatched: 6. Here the CDR3 DNA reads TGTGCCAGCAGTTACCAAGGGACAGGGACAGAAGCTTTCTTT. It encodes CASSYQGTGTEAFF.

The chain carries TRBV10-3 and TRBJ2-4, with D tentatively TRBD2 (5 bases). The CDR3 consists of 13 residues. CDR1 and CDR2 from the germline V gene are ENHRY and SYGVKD. With 0 bases removed from V and 12 bases from J, the gap between germline ends came to 12 bases. The CDR3 is CAISESKGASQYF. DNA for the CDR3: TGTGCCATCAGTGAGTCGAAGGGAGCTAGTCAGTACTTC.

The chain couples TRBV14 to TRBJ1-1, with 10 bases that match TRBD1. The J segment lost 2 bases and the V segment lost 1 base, leaving 4 bases of the junction unmatched. Looked up from germline, CDR1 is SGHDN and CDR2 is FVKESK. This CDR3 contains 16 residues. The CDR3 bases are TGTGCCAGCAGCCAAGGGGACAGGGGATATAACACTGAAGCTTTCTTT. Its translation is CASSQGDRGYNTEAFF.

In its sample, this clone was seen a few times. The rearrangement links TRBV20-1 to TRBJ2-3; D gene ambiguous. The CDR3 contains 11 residues. CDR1 and CDR2 from the germline V gene are DFQATT and SNEGSKA (reference sequence). The V and J ends lost 5 bases and 2 bases respectively, with 5 bases between them. The CDR3 DNA is TGCAGTGCTGACTCCACAGATACGCAGTATTTT. This encodes CSADSTDTQYF.

The V and J genes are TRBV6-6 and TRBJ2-3; 8 positions agree with TRBD2. The germline V gene has CDR1 MNHNY and CDR2 SVGAGI (reference sequence). The length of the CDR3 is 14 residues. Unmatched junction bases numbered 6, after V lost 8 bases and J lost 2 bases. The CDR3 here is CASGGRPPTDTQYF. The CDR3, as DNA: TGTGCCAGCGGCGGGAGGCCCCCCACAGATACGCAGTATTTT.

The V and J genes are TRBV7-3 and TRBJ2-3; a possible D gene is TRBD1 (5 bases). Germline V gene sequence: CDR1 SGHTA, CDR2 FQGTGA. The CDR3 has 13 residues. V gave up 1 base and J gave up 4 bases, with 6 bases separating them. The CDR3 loop reads CASSLKTADTQYF. In DNA form, the CDR3 reads TGTGCCAGCAGCTTAAAGACAGCAGATACGCAGTATTTT. The full variable domain, in which reference TRBV7-3 and TRBJ2-3 provide the parts outside the CDR3, is GAGVSQTPSNKVTEKGKYVELRCDPISGHTALYWYRQSLGQGPEFLIYFQGTGAADDSGLPNDRFFAVRPEGSVSTLKIQRTERGDSAVYLCASSLKTADTQYFGPGTRLTVL.

The V and J genes are TRBV24-1 and TRBJ2-3; 7 bases line up with TRBD1. Per the germline V gene, CDR1 is KGHDR and CDR2 is SFDVKD. This CDR3 spans 15 amino acids. The V and J ends lost 4 bases and 2 bases, in that order; junction bases with no gene match: 5. The CDR3 DNA follows: TGTGCCACCAGTGACAGGGGACAGCTCACAGATACGCAGTATTTT. Protein product: CATSDRGQLTDTQYF.

This chain connects TRBV5-1 to TRBJ1-2; 7 bases are a match to TRBD1. The CDR3 sequence is 15 residues long. The V gene's germline CDR1 is SGHRS and CDR2 YFSETQ. Trimming removed 4 bases from V and 7 bases from J; junction bases left unmatched: 13. The CDR3 DNA sequence: TGCGCCAGCAGCCCACTCTCGACAGGGAAAGGTGGCTACACCTTC. Translation: CASSPLSTGKGGYTF.

The V gene is TRBV5-6, the J gene TRBJ2-7, with TRBD1 as a possible D gene (6 bases). V lost 1 base and J lost 1, with 12 bases in between. The length of the CDR3 is 15 residues. CDR1 is SGHDT and CDR2 is YYEEEE in the germline V gene. The CDR3 region is CASSLSQGSSYEQYF. As DNA, the CDR3 is TGTGCCAGCAGCTTGAGTCAGGGGTCATCCTACGAGCAGTACTTC. The full variable domain, with the rest looked up from reference TRBV5-6 and TRBJ2-7, is DAGVTQSPTHLIKTRGQQVTLRCSPKSGHDTVSWYQQALGQGPQFIFQYYEEEERQRGNFPDRFSGHQFPNYSSELNVNALLLGDSALYLCASSLSQGSSYEQYFGPGTRLTVT.

In its sample, this clone was seen a few times. The CDR3 reads CASSQQGRGADTQYF. The CDR3 DNA follows: TGTGCCAGCAGCCAACAGGGGCGGGGGGCAGATACGCAGTATTTT. V gene TRBV3-1 (or the pseudogene TRBV3-2) combines with J gene TRBJ2-3; 8 nucleotides match TRBD2. This CDR3 contains 15 residues. Germline CDR1 LGHDT, CDR2 YNNKEL (reference sequence). The V and J ends lost 2 bases and 4 bases, in that order; junction bases with no gene match: 5.

As regards this clone: An end of the junction differs from the germline gene, which may be a read error. This chain links TRBV9 with TRBJ2-2, with 12 bases aligning to TRBD1. This CDR3 spans 18 amino acids. CDR1 is SGDLS and CDR2 is YYNGEE in the germline V gene. CDR3 region: CASSVEGTGGAKTGELFF. DNA for the CDR3: TGTGCCAGCAGCGTAGAAGGGACAGGGGGCGCGAAGACCGGGGAGCTGTTTTTT.

The chain joins TRBV28 to TRBJ2-7; TRBD1 matches at 9 bases. The J segment lost 1 base and the V segment lost 7 bases, leaving 5 bases of the junction unmatched. There are 14 residues in the CDR3. Per germline, CDR1 MDHEN and CDR2 SYDVKM. CDR3 region: CASNSGTGSYEQYF. The CDR3 region has the DNA TGTGCCAGCAACTCCGGGACAGGGTCCTACGAGCAGTACTTC.

CDR3 nucleotide sequence: TGTGCCACCAGCAGAGATGCAGGGATCTACAATGAGCAGTTCTTC. As protein: CATSRDAGIYNEQFF. The V and J genes are TRBV15 and TRBJ2-1; possibly TRBD1 for D (5 bases). V was shortened by 0 bases and J by 3 bases, with 9 bases between the two germline ends. This CDR3 comprises 15 residues. CDR1 LNHNV and CDR2 YYDKDF come from the germline V gene (reference sequence).

There are a few counts of this clone. The chain is built from TRBV3-1 (or the pseudogene TRBV3-2) and TRBJ1-4, with D uncertain. V was clipped by 4 bases and J by 0 bases, with 15 bases between them. Germline V lookup: CDR1 LGHDT, CDR2 YNNKEL (reference sequence). The CDR3 loop spans 17 amino acids. The CDR3 loop is CASSPLGDHATNEKLFF. The CDR3 DNA is TGTGCCAGCAGCCCTTTGGGAGATCATGCAACTAATGAAAAACTGTTTTTT.